The T cell receptor (beta chain) under discussion was sequenced for a study of blood T cell repertoires in COVID-19. Study information: Sites across the United States, Italy and Spain contributed samples from acute and convalescent COVID-19.

The V segment lost 4 bases and the J segment 6 bases; nucleotides outside the gene matches: 16. There are 16 residues in the CDR3. CDR1 is GTSNPN and CDR2 is SVGIG in the germline V gene (reference sequence). Cohort placement rested on clinical history that participants reported themselves. Per the study methods: It was from reference gene primer amplification that nucleated cell counts were estimated. The data were produced by immunoSEQ multiplex PCR, yet TCRdb's version contains in-frame clones alone and is incomplete. V and J calls and clone size follow that table, whereas D and trimming were derived from the DNA. The sample consists of a few hundred thousand clones, around 84% of them appearing once.

The sequence derives from a man aged 30-40 years with acute COVID-19. Sequenced sample: PBMCs or T cells enriched from blood (not recorded which). The rearrangement uses TRBV30 and TRBJ2-3, with 7 bases that match TRBD2. The CDR3 spells CAWNPLAAGRGDTQYF. The CDR3 nucleotides read TGTGCCTGGAACCCTCTAGCGGCCGGAAGAGGGGATACGCAGTATTTT.